These T cell receptor beta chains were read from a single sample in a study of blood T cell repertoires in COVID-19. Assay: immunoSEQ multiplex PCR; the TCRdb copy retains only in-frame clones and omits some. The data show 350,000 to 400,000 clones, approximately 84% seen once. The sequencing sample was made of PBMCs or T cells enriched from blood (not recorded which). These receptors came from a woman aged 25 to 45 who had recovered from COVID-19. CDR3s include the opening cysteine and the closing phenylalanine or tryptophan. D genes are given only for firm matches. Clone size is given for some rows only: seen once, a few or many times, or a class if the clone is expanded.

TRBD1 TRBJ1-4 NA TRBV5-5 CASSLQGATNEKLFF TGTGCCAGCAGCTTACAGGGGGCAACTAATGAAAAACTGTTTTTT
NA TRBJ1-5 NA TRBV11-3 CASSPQFLAHQPQHF TGTGCCAGCAGCCCCCAGTTCCTAGCCCATCAGCCCCAGCATTTT
TRBD1 TRBJ1-1 NA TRBV10-1 CASVLWTGDTEAFF TGCGCCAGCGTTCTCTGGACAGGGGACACTGAAGCTTTCTTT
TRBD1 TRBJ2-7 once TRBV6-5 CASIAGTGIEYEQYF TGTGCCAGCATCGCCGGGACAGGGATAGAGTACGAGCAGTACTTC
TRBD2 TRBJ2-7 NA TRBV28 CASSFLSSGQLDFNEQYF TGTGCCAGCAGTTTCCTGTCTAGCGGGCAGCTGGATTTTAACGAGCAGTACTTC
TRBD1 TRBJ1-6 NA TRBV27 CASSRTGINSPLHF TGTGCCAGCAGTCGGACAGGTATCAATTCACCCCTCCACTTT
TRBD1 TRBJ1-1 NA TRBV10-3 CAINTGGNTEAFF TGTGCCATCAATACAGGGGGGAACACTGAAGCTTTCTTT
TRBD1 TRBJ2-7 NA TRBV27 CASRLYRTGVWEQYF TGTGCCAGCAGATTATACCGGACAGGGGTGTGGGAGCAGTACTTC
TRBD1 TRBJ1-2 NA TRBV19 CASSIVFDRGPNYGYTF TGTGCCAGTAGTATAGTTTTTGACAGGGGGCCTAACTATGGCTACACCTTC
TRBD2 TRBJ2-7 NA TRBV7-2 CASSLVASGRGGMEQYF TGTGCCAGCAGCTTAGTGGCTAGCGGGAGGGGGGGGATGGAGCAGTACTTC
NA TRBJ1-2 NA TRBV2 CASRITGTPLNYGYTF TGTGCCAGCCGTATTACCGGGACACCACTCAACTATGGCTACACCTTC
TRBD1 TRBJ2-7 NA TRBV10-3 CAITKTGGDEQYF TGTGCCATCACAAAAACAGGGGGAGACGAGCAGTACTTC
TRBD1 TRBJ1-6 NA TRBV4-2 CASSQTGQGASPLHF TGTGCCAGCAGCCAAACGGGACAGGGTGCTTCACCCCTCCACTTT
NA TRBJ1-4 NA TRBV19 CASRGGDATNEKLFF TGTGCCAGCCGCGGGGGCGATGCAACTAATGAAAAACTGTTTTTT
NA TRBJ1-5 NA TRBV19 CASSMKREQPQHF TGTGCCAGTAGTATGAAGAGGGAACAGCCCCAGCATTTT
NA TRBJ1-3 NA TRBV12-5 CASGLFGGGNTIYF TGTGCTAGTGGTTTGTTCGGAGGAGGAAACACCATATATTTT
TRBD2 TRBJ2-7 few TRBV16 CASSWEGYEQYF TGTGCCAGCAGCTGGGAGGGATACGAGCAGTACTTC
TRBD1 TRBJ2-7 NA TRBV15 CATSSRVLGQAYEQYF TGTGCCACCAGCAGTCGAGTATTGGGACAGGCCTACGAGCAGTACTTC
NA TRBJ1-5 NA TRBV5-1 CASSLSGTPNQPQHF TGCGCCAGCAGCTTGAGCGGGACACCCAATCAGCCCCAGCATTTT
NA TRBJ2-2 NA TRBV5-1 CASSLAIGELFF TGCGCCAGCAGCTTGGCTATCGGGGAGCTGTTTTTT
TRBD2 TRBJ2-7 NA TRBV28 CASSLLTSGSYEQYF TGTGCCAGCAGTTTATTAACTAGCGGGAGCTACGAGCAGTACTTC
TRBD1 TRBJ1-1 NA TRBV11-3 CASSQGGAGDTEAFF TGTGCCAGCAGCCAGGGGGGAGCTGGGGACACTGAAGCTTTCTTT
NA TRBJ2-1 NA TRBV25-1 CASSEYLDEQFF TGTGCCAGCAGTGAATATCTCGATGAGCAGTTCTTC
NA TRBJ1-6 NA TRBV2 CASSEGLSYNSPLHF TGTGCCAGCAGTGAAGGTTTATCCTATAATTCACCCCTCCACTTT
TRBD2 TRBJ2-1 NA TRBV4-1 CASSLLPTGTRDYNEQFF TGCGCCAGCAGCCTTCTCCCGACCGGGACTAGAGATTACAATGAGCAGTTCTTC
TRBD2 TRBJ2-1 NA TRBV4-1 CASSQVGTSGYNEQFF TGCGCCAGCAGCCAAGTGGGGACTAGCGGGTACAATGAGCAGTTCTTC